The sequence of this TCR beta chain was determined in a study of T cells in Graves' hyperthyroidism and ophthalmopathy. Study-wide results and caveats: From stable hyperthyroidism, ophthalmopathy was separated by a 13 V-J model. For ophthalmopathy, model prediction preceded onset by a median 6.5 months. Blood samples included most of the expanded thyroid clonotypes exceeding 0.001.

The germline V and J ends were trimmed by 1 base and 3 bases, with 9 bases remaining between them. The CDR3 is 13 amino acids. Looked up from germline, CDR1 is DFQATT and CDR2 is SNEGSKA (reference sequence). Amplified regions were TCR beta CDR3 sequences from RNA transcripts. Using the HTBI primer set, a first-round RT-PCR was run on the TCR CDR3. One entry per CDR3 protein results from TCRdb running MiXCR on the multiplex PCR reads. The sample yields 380,000 or so distinct CDR3 sequences, about a fifth seen once. Together with thyroid ultrasound, orbital computed tomography, serum thyroxine and TRAb, clinical symptoms were used for diagnoses. This clonotype was recorded a few times. Its cognate antigen is unknown.

Sequencing was done on a sample of blood. The receptor was isolated from a woman aged 18-29 years with Graves' hyperthyroidism. The V and J genes are TRBV20-1 and TRBJ2-5; D may be TRBD1 (6 bases). This chain's CDR3 is CSARVQGEETQYF. CDR3 coding DNA: TGCAGTGCTAGAGTACAGGGAGAAGAGACCCAGTACTTC.